The 17 T cell receptor beta chains reported below all come from one sample, sequenced in a study of blood T cell repertoires in COVID-19. The protocol was immunoSEQ multiplex PCR, while the TCRdb copy is restricted to in-frame clones and leaves out a portion. The top ten hold approximately 2.2% of the sample, which has 150,000 to 250,000 clones, roughly 90% seen once. Source material: PBMCs or T cells enriched from blood (not recorded which). The receptors come from a woman in her 30s who had recovered from COVID-19.

This chain links TRBV18 with TRBJ2-1; 11 bases map to TRBD1. In germline, CDR1 is KGHSH, CDR2 LQKENI. This CDR3 has 16 amino acids. V shed 4 bases, J shed 6 bases, and the junction held 8 bases outside the gene matches. This chain's CDR3 is CASSQNSGTGGNEQFF. The CDR3 nucleotides read TGTGCCAGCTCACAAAATTCCGGGACAGGGGGCAATGAGCAGTTCTTC. Complete variable domain (other parts from reference TRBV18 and TRBJ2-1): NAGVMQNPRHLVRRRGQEARLRCSPMKGHSHVYWYRQLPEEGLKFMVYLQKENIIDESGMPKERFSAEFPKEGPSILRIQQVVRGDSAAYFCASSQNSGTGGNEQFFGPGTRLTVL.

The genes are TRBV30 and TRBJ1-3; weak D call: TRBD1 (5 bases). The CDR3 is 12 amino acids. The germline V gene has CDR1 GTSNPN and CDR2 SVGIG (reference sequence). Trimming removed 3 bases at V and 4 bases at J, with 7 bases between. CDR3: CAWSREGNTIYF. Here the CDR3 DNA reads TGTGCCTGGAGCAGGGAAGGAAACACCATATATTTT.

This chain links TRBV19 with TRBJ1-5; D unresolved. The CDR3 consists of 14 residues. The V and J ends lost 0 bases and 0 bases respectively, with 3 bases between them. Germline CDR1 and CDR2: LNHDA and SQIVND (reference sequence). The CDR3: CASSIDYSNQPQHF. In DNA, the CDR3 is TGTGCCAGTAGTATAGATTATAGCAATCAGCCCCAGCATTTT.

The chain uses TRBV5-1 and TRBJ2-7, with TRBD2 as a possible D gene (6 bases). Trimming took off 5 bases at V and 1 base at J, with 10 bases between the two ends. The CDR3 length is 13 residues. Per germline, CDR1 SGHRS and CDR2 YFSETQ. The CDR3 sequence: CASRAGPSYEQYF. The CDR3 nucleotides are TGCGCCAGCAGGGCGGGACCTTCCTACGAGCAGTACTTC.

Only one count was recorded for this clone. The chain combines TRBV7-9 with TRBJ1-2; D is undetermined. There are 13 residues in the CDR3. Germline CDR1 reads SEHNR; CDR2 reads FQNEAQ (reference sequence). The germline V and J ends were trimmed by 5 bases and 7 bases, with 14 bases remaining between them. The CDR3 coding sequence is TGTGCCAGCAGCCCCTCGCGCGTTCCTGGCTACACCTTC. It codes for CASSPSRVPGYTF. Filled out from reference TRBV7-9 and TRBJ1-2, the complete variable domain reads DTGVSQNPRHKITKRGQNVTFRCDPISEHNRLYWYRQTLGQGPEFLTYFQNEAQLEKSRLLSDRFSAERPKGSFSTLEIQRTEQGDSAMYLCASSPSRVPGYTFGSGTRLTVV.

The gene calls are TRBV6-2 or TRBV6-3 and TRBJ2-1; D may be TRBD2 (5 bases). The V end was cut by 5 bases, the J end by 8 bases, with 16 bases between. The length of the CDR3 is 14 residues. Per the germline V gene, CDR1 is MNHEY and CDR2 is SVGEGT. The chain's CDR3 is CASSVVQAVDEQFF. Here the CDR3 DNA reads TGTGCCAGCAGTGTAGTCCAAGCGGTAGATGAGCAGTTCTTC.

V is TRBV29-1 and J is TRBJ1-1; D perhaps matches TRBD1 (5 bases). CDR3 size: 13 residues. V lost 2 bases and J lost 0, with 7 bases in between. Germline CDR1 SQVTM, CDR2 ANQGSEA. DNA for the CDR3: TGCAGCGTTGAACGACAGTTGAACACTGAAGCTTTCTTT. Its protein product is CSVERQLNTEAFF.

On this clone itself: The same CDR3 arises from other DNA sequences in this sample as well. This chain's CDR3 is CASSFRDQPQHF. The CDR3 coding sequence is TGTGCCAGCAGCTTCCGGGATCAGCCCCAGCATTTT. V gene TRBV7-2 combines with J gene TRBJ1-5; D is unresolved. The germline CDR1 and CDR2 sequences are SGHTA and FQGNSA. The CDR3 length is 12 residues. V lost 3 bases to trimming and J lost 5 bases, with 5 bases between them. Full variable domain (outside the CDR3, taken from reference TRBV7-2 and TRBJ1-5): GAGVSQSPSNKVTEKGKDVELRCDPISGHTALYWYRQSLGQGLEFLIYFQGNSAPDKSGLPSDRFSAERTGGSVSTLTIQRTQQEDSAVYLCASSFRDQPQHFGDGTRLSIL.

The V gene is TRBV3-1 (or the pseudogene TRBV3-2), the J gene TRBJ1-4; D remains unclear. Germline loops: CDR1 LGHDT, CDR2 YNNKEL (reference sequence). This CDR3 has 16 residues. Trimming left V 3 bases short and J 5 bases short, with 16 bases between. The CDR3 is CASSHLPIGLNEKLFF. Written as DNA, the CDR3 is TGTGCCAGCAGCCATCTACCGATTGGTCTGAATGAAAAACTGTTTTTT.

The chain employs TRBV19 and TRBJ1-1; 10 nucleotides line up with TRBD1. The J segment lost 3 bases and the V segment lost 9 bases, leaving 19 bases of the junction unmatched. This CDR3 has 18 residues. The germline gives CDR1 LNHDA, CDR2 SQIVND (reference sequence). This chain's CDR3 is CASRKGGQGSLGYTEAFF. The CDR3 DNA follows: TGTGCCAGCCGTAAGGGGGGACAGGGGAGCTTGGGATACACTGAAGCTTTCTTT.

The genes are TRBV27 and TRBJ1-4; 9 bases align to TRBD1. V gave up 5 bases and J gave up 7 bases; unmatched junction bases: 8. The CDR3 is 15 amino acids. Germline CDR1 and CDR2: MNHEY and SMNVEV (reference sequence). CDR3 region: CASSAGQGVSEKLFF. CDR3 DNA: TGTGCCAGCAGTGCGGGACAGGGAGTAAGTGAAAAACTGTTTTTT.

This chain connects TRBV4-1 to TRBJ2-1; 9 bases are a match to TRBD2. CDR3 length: 15 residues. Germline V gene data show CDR1 as MGHRA and CDR2 as YSYEKL. J was trimmed by 7 bases and V by 6 bases; bases with no gene match: 10. The CDR3 loop is CASSRLAGEANEQFF. The CDR3 DNA is TGCGCCAGCAGTCGGTTAGCGGGAGAGGCGAATGAGCAGTTCTTC.

The rearrangement links TRBV19 to TRBJ1-2; 10 bases line up with TRBD1. CDR3 size: 16 residues. Germline-derived CDR1 and CDR2 are LNHDA and SQIVND (reference sequence). Trimming removed 5 bases from V and 3 bases from J; junction bases left unmatched: 9. CDR3 amino acids: CASSARDRGPYYGYTF. CDR3 DNA: TGTGCCAGTAGTGCCCGGGACAGGGGCCCCTACTATGGCTACACCTTC.

The rearrangement links TRBV11-2 to TRBJ2-1, with TRBD2 as a possible D gene (6 bases). Trimming removed 3 bases from V and 1 base from J, with 13 bases in between. Germline assignment: CDR1 SGHAT and CDR2 FQNNGV. This CDR3 region has 16 residues. The CDR3 sequence is CASSFLSSASYNEQFF. CDR3 nucleotides: TGTGCCAGCAGCTTTTTGTCTAGCGCGTCCTACAATGAGCAGTTCTTC.

The rearrangement links TRBV6-2 or TRBV6-3 to TRBJ2-7; no firm D call. CDR1 and CDR2 from the germline V gene are MNHEY and SVGEGT. The V end lost 2 bases, the J end lost 1 base, and 6 bases lay between the germline ends. The CDR3 covers 13 residues. The DNA of the CDR3 is TGTGCCAGCAGTTACCAGACTTCCTACGAGCAGTACTTC. It specifies CASSYQTSYEQYF.

The chain carries TRBV6-5 and TRBJ2-7, with D possibly matching TRBD1 (5 bases). V lost 8 bases and J lost 5, with 22 bases in between. There are 15 residues in the CDR3. CDR1 is MNHEY and CDR2 is SVGAGI in the germline V gene. The CDR3 DNA sequence: TGTGCCAGCGAGATGTCCCGGCAGGGCAGCCACGAGCAGTACTTC. Its protein is CASEMSRQGSHEQYF.

The chain combines TRBV19 with TRBJ1-1; TRBD1 matches 8 bases. CDR3 size: 15 residues. V lost 6 bases, J lost 4 bases, and 10 bases stayed unmatched. Germline V lookup: CDR1 LNHDA, CDR2 SQIVND (reference sequence). The CDR3 sequence: CASSPRGQGGTEAFF. DNA of the CDR3: TGTGCCAGTAGCCCCAGGGGGCAGGGTGGCACTGAAGCTTTCTTT. Drawing the rest from reference TRBV19 and TRBJ1-1, the complete variable domain is DGGITQSPKYLFRKEGQNVTLSCEQNLNHDAMYWYRQDPGQGLRLIYYSQIVNDFQKGDIAEGYSVSREKKESFPLTVTSAQKNPTAFYLCASSPRGQGGTEAFFGQGTRLTVV.